The rows below give T cell receptor beta chains drawn from one sample of a study of blood T cell repertoires in COVID-19. Method: immunoSEQ multiplex PCR; TCRdb's copy keeps in-frame clones and lacks some. The sample includes roughly 430,000 clones, nearly 90% of them seen just once. Source material: PBMCs or T cells enriched from blood (not recorded which). Receptors originate from a woman aged 18-29 years who had been exposed to COVID-19. CDR3s include the opening cysteine and the closing phenylalanine or tryptophan. The D gene is left open where the match is weak. Rows give clone size only sometimes, using once, few, many, or a class for an expanded clone.

d_call: TRBD1
v_call: TRBV4-2
clone_size: .
j_call: TRBJ2-1
cdr3_nt: TGTGCCAGCAGCCAAATCCCGGGACAGGGCGTCGATGAGCAGTTCTTC
cdr3_aa: CASSQIPGQGVDEQFF

d_call: .
v_call: TRBV2
clone_size: .
j_call: TRBJ2-1
cdr3_nt: TGTGCCAGCAGACGCAGGGAAAGCTCCTACAATGAGCAGTTCTTC
cdr3_aa: CASRRRESSYNEQFF

d_call: TRBD1
v_call: TRBV3-1/TRBV3-2
clone_size: .
j_call: TRBJ1-5
cdr3_nt: TGTGCCAGCAGCCAAGAATCCCCCCGGACAGGGAGCAATCAGCCCCAGCATTTT
cdr3_aa: CASSQESPRTGSNQPQHF

d_call: TRBD1
v_call: TRBV3-1/TRBV3-2
clone_size: few
j_call: TRBJ1-4
cdr3_nt: TGTGCCAGCAGCCAAGGGGGGACAGGGGGTGAAAAACTGTTTTTT
cdr3_aa: CASSQGGTGGEKLFF

d_call: TRBD1
v_call: TRBV7-2
clone_size: .
j_call: TRBJ1-5
cdr3_nt: TGTGCCAGCAGCTTAGGGACAGGGGGCGGCAATCAGCCCCAGCATTTT
cdr3_aa: CASSLGTGGGNQPQHF

d_call: .
v_call: TRBV5-1
clone_size: .
j_call: TRBJ1-1
cdr3_nt: TGCGCCAGCAGCTTGGAAGGGGAGGCTGAAGCTTTCTTT
cdr3_aa: CASSLEGEAEAFF

d_call: .
v_call: TRBV11-2
clone_size: .
j_call: TRBJ2-6
cdr3_nt: TGTGCCAGCAGCTTAGATTTGGGTCTCAGGGCATCCTCTGGGGCCAACGTCCTGACTTTC
cdr3_aa: CASSLDLGLRASSGANVLTF

d_call: TRBD2
v_call: TRBV20-1
clone_size: .
j_call: TRBJ2-3
cdr3_nt: TGCAGTGCTAGTCAGCGGGAGTCCTCAGATACGCAGTATTTT
cdr3_aa: CSASQRESSDTQYF

d_call: .
v_call: TRBV6-5
clone_size: .
j_call: TRBJ1-3
cdr3_nt: TGTGCCAGCAGTCTAGACGTCGCTGGAAACACCATATATTTT
cdr3_aa: CASSLDVAGNTIYF

d_call: TRBD1
v_call: TRBV9
clone_size: .
j_call: TRBJ1-1
cdr3_nt: TGTGCCAGCAGCGCAACAGGGGGCTCGAACACTGAAGCTTTCTTT
cdr3_aa: CASSATGGSNTEAFF

d_call: TRBD2
v_call: TRBV7-8
clone_size: .
j_call: TRBJ2-3
cdr3_nt: TGTGCCAGCAGCCCACTAGCGGCTAGCACAGATACGCAGTATTTT
cdr3_aa: CASSPLAASTDTQYF

d_call: .
v_call: TRBV9
clone_size: .
j_call: TRBJ1-3
cdr3_nt: TGTGCCAGCAGCGTAGGGGCCGGCTCTCCAAGCCTCTCTGGAAACACCATATATTTT
cdr3_aa: CASSVGAGSPSLSGNTIYF

d_call: .
v_call: TRBV15
clone_size: .
j_call: TRBJ2-7
cdr3_nt: TGTGCCACCAGCAGACTTAGCGACACCTACGAGCAGTACTTC
cdr3_aa: CATSRLSDTYEQYF

d_call: TRBD2
v_call: TRBV15
clone_size: .
j_call: TRBJ2-1
cdr3_nt: TGTGCCACCAGCAGAGATCTAAGGACTAGCGGGGGATGGTTCAATGAGCAGTTCTTC
cdr3_aa: CATSRDLRTSGGWFNEQFF

d_call: TRBD1
v_call: TRBV18
clone_size: .
j_call: TRBJ2-7
cdr3_nt: TGTGCCAGCTCACCATTTGCAGGGGGTTCCTACGAGCAGTACTTC
cdr3_aa: CASSPFAGGSYEQYF

d_call: TRBD1
v_call: TRBV7-2
clone_size: .
j_call: TRBJ2-2
cdr3_nt: TGTGCCAGCAGCAACCGGGACAGGGGGTATAGCGGGGAGCTGTTTTTT
cdr3_aa: CASSNRDRGYSGELFF

d_call: .
v_call: TRBV6-5
clone_size: .
j_call: TRBJ2-5
cdr3_nt: TGTGCCAGCAGTTACTCAAGCACTAGTCAAGAGACCCAGTACTTC
cdr3_aa: CASSYSSTSQETQYF

d_call: TRBD2
v_call: TRBV5-1
clone_size: .
j_call: TRBJ2-5
cdr3_nt: TGCGCCAGCAGTCCTGGGGAGGGACAAGAGACCCAGTACTTC
cdr3_aa: CASSPGEGQETQYF

d_call: TRBD1
v_call: TRBV4-3
clone_size: .
j_call: TRBJ2-7
cdr3_nt: TGCGCCAGCAGCCAAGGCACACAGGGGTCCTACGAGCAGTACTTC
cdr3_aa: CASSQGTQGSYEQYF

d_call: TRBD1
v_call: TRBV19
clone_size: .
j_call: TRBJ2-7
cdr3_nt: TGTGCCAGTACCTCCTCGACAGGGAACCTCTACGAGCAGTACTTC
cdr3_aa: CASTSSTGNLYEQYF

d_call: TRBD2
v_call: TRBV3-1/TRBV3-2
clone_size: .
j_call: TRBJ2-7
cdr3_nt: TGTGCCAGCAGCCCCCGGACTAGCGGGACCTACGAGCAGTACTTC
cdr3_aa: CASSPRTSGTYEQYF

d_call: TRBD1
v_call: TRBV5-4
clone_size: .
j_call: TRBJ1-1
cdr3_nt: TGTGCCAGCAGCTTGGTCCAGGGGGATACTGCGTTTTTT
cdr3_aa: CASSLVQGDTAFF

d_call: .
v_call: TRBV5-4
clone_size: .
j_call: TRBJ2-7
cdr3_nt: TGTGCCAGCAGCTTGGGACCGGGGTTGCACGAGCAGTACTTC
cdr3_aa: CASSLGPGLHEQYF

d_call: TRBD1
v_call: TRBV7-9
clone_size: few
j_call: TRBJ1-6
cdr3_nt: TGTGCCAGCAGCCCAGGACAGGGGGGTTCACCCCTCCACTTT
cdr3_aa: CASSPGQGGSPLHF

d_call: TRBD1
v_call: TRBV3-1/TRBV3-2
clone_size: .
j_call: TRBJ2-1
cdr3_nt: TGTGCCAGCAGATCAAGCCCCGGGACAGGGACCGATGAGCAGTTCTTC
cdr3_aa: CASRSSPGTGTDEQFF

d_call: TRBD1
v_call: TRBV10-3
clone_size: once
j_call: TRBJ2-3
cdr3_nt: TGTGCCATCAACCCGGGACAGGACACAGATACGCAGTATTTT
cdr3_aa: CAINPGQDTDTQYF

d_call: .
v_call: TRBV5-8
clone_size: .
j_call: TRBJ2-7
cdr3_nt: TGTGCCAGCAGCCAAGGTGGTGGGCAGGGCGCCTACGAGCAGTACTTC
cdr3_aa: CASSQGGGQGAYEQYF

d_call: TRBD2
v_call: TRBV3-1/TRBV3-2
clone_size: .
j_call: TRBJ2-5
cdr3_nt: TGTGCCAGCAGCCAAATAACTAGCGGGGAAGAACAAGAGACCCAGTACTTC
cdr3_aa: CASSQITSGEEQETQYF

d_call: TRBD2
v_call: TRBV14
clone_size: .
j_call: TRBJ2-1
cdr3_nt: TGTGCCAGCAGCCATTATAGCGGGAATGGTGATGAGCAGTTCTTC
cdr3_aa: CASSHYSGNGDEQFF

d_call: .
v_call: TRBV25-1
clone_size: .
j_call: TRBJ1-1
cdr3_nt: TGTGCCAGCACTGATGAGTTGGTCACTGAAGCTTTCTTT
cdr3_aa: CASTDELVTEAFF

d_call: TRBD1
v_call: TRBV10-2
clone_size: .
j_call: TRBJ2-7
cdr3_nt: TGCGCCAGCAGCCCTTATGGACAGGAGTACGAGCAGTACTTC
cdr3_aa: CASSPYGQEYEQYF

d_call: .
v_call: TRBV19
clone_size: .
j_call: TRBJ1-1
cdr3_nt: TGTGCCAGTAGCCGCCGACAGCTGAACACTGAAGCTTTCTTT
cdr3_aa: CASSRRQLNTEAFF

d_call: .
v_call: TRBV13
clone_size: .
j_call: TRBJ1-2
cdr3_nt: TGTGCCAGCAGCGCTGGAGGGGGGGTCTATGGCTACACCTTC
cdr3_aa: CASSAGGGVYGYTF

d_call: TRBD2
v_call: TRBV7-9
clone_size: .
j_call: TRBJ2-3
cdr3_nt: TGTGCCAGCGGACGACTAGCGGCGGCAGATACGCAGTATTTT
cdr3_aa: CASGRLAAADTQYF

d_call: TRBD1
v_call: TRBV29-1
clone_size: .
j_call: TRBJ2-2
cdr3_nt: TGCAGCGTTGCTACTAATACAGGGGAATCACACACCGGGGAGCTGTTTTTT
cdr3_aa: CSVATNTGESHTGELFF

d_call: TRBD1
v_call: TRBV12-3/TRBV12-4
clone_size: .
j_call: TRBJ2-7
cdr3_nt: TGTGCCAGCAGTTTTTCCGACAGGGGCGAGCAGTACTTC
cdr3_aa: CASSFSDRGEQYF